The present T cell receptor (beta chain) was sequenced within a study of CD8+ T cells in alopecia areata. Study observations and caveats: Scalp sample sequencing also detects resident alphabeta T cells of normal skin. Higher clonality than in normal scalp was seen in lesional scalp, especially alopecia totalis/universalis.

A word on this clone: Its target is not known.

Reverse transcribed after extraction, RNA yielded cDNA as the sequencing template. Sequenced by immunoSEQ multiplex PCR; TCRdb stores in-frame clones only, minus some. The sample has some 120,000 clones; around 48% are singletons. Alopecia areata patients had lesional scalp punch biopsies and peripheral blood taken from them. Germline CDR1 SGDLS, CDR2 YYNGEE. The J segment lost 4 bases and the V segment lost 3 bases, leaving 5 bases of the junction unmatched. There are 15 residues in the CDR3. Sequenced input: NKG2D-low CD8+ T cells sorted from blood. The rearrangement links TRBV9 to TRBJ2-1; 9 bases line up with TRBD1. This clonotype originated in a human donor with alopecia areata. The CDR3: CASSDRDREYNEQFF. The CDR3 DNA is TGTGCCAGCAGCGACCGGGACAGGGAGTACAATGAGCAGTTCTTC.